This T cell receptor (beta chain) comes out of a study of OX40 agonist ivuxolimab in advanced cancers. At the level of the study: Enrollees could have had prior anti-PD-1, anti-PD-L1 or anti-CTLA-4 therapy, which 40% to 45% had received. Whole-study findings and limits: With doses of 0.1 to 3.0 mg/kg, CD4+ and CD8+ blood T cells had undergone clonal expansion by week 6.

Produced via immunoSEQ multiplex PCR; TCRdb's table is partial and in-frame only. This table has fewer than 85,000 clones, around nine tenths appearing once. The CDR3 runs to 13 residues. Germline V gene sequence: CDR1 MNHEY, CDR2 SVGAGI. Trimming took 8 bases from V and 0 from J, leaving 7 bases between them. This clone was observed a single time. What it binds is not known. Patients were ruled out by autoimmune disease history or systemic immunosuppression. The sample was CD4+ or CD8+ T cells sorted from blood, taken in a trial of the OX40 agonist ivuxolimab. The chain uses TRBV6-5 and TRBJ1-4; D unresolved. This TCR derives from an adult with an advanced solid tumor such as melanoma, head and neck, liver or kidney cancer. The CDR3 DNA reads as TGTGCCAGCTCTTTAGCAACTAATGAAAAACTGTTTTTT. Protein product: CASSLATNEKLFF.